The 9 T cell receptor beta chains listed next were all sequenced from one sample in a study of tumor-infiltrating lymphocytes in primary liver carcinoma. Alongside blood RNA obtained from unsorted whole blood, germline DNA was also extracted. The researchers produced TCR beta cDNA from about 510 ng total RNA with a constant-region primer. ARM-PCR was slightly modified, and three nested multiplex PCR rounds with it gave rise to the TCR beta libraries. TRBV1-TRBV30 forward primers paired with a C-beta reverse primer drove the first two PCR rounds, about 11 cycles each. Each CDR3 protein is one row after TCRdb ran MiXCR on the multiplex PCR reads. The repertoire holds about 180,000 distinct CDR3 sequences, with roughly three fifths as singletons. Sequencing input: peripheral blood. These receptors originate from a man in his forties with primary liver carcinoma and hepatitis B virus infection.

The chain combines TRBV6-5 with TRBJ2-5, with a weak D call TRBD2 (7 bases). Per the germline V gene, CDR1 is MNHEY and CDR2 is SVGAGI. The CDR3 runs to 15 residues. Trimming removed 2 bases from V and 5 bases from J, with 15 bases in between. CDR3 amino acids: CASSYGGTGGETQYF. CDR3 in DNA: TGTGCCAGCAGTTACGGGGGGACGGGGGGCGAGACCCAGTACTTC.

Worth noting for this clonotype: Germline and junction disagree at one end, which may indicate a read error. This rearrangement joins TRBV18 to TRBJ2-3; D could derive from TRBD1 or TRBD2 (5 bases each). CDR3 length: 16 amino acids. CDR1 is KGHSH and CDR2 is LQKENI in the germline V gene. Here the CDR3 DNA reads TGTGCCAGCTCGCTACTTCCGGGACGACGCACAGATACGCAATATTTT. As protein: CASSLLPGRRTDTQYF.

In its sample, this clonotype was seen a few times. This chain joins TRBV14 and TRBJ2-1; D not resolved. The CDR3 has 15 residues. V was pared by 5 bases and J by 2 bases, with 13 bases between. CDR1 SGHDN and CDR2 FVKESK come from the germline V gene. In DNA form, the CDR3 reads TGTGCCAGCAGCAGACTTGGGGTCGCCTACAATGAGCAGTTCTTC. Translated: CASSRLGVAYNEQFF. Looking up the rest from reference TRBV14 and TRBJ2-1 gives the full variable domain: EAGVTQFPSHSVIEKGQTVTLRCDPISGHDNLYWYRRVMGKEIKFLLHFVKESKQDESGMPNNRFLAERTGGTYSTLKVQPAELEDSGVYFCASSRLGVAYNEQFFGPGTRLTVL.

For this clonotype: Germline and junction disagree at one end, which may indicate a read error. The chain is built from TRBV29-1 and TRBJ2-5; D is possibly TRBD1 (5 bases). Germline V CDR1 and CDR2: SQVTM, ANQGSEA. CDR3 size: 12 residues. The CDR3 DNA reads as TGCATCGTTGAACAGGTGGGGGAGACCCAGTACTTC. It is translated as CIVEQVGETQYF.

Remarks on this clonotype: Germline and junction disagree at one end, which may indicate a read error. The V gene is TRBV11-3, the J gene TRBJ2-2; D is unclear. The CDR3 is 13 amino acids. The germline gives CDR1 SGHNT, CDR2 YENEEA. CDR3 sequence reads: CVSSLVHTGELFF. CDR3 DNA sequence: TGTGTCAGCAGCTTGGTACATACCGGGGAGCTGTTTTTT.

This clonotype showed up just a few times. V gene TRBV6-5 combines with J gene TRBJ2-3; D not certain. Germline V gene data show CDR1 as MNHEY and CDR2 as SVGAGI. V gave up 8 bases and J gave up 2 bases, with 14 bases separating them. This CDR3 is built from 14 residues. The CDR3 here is CASQESRYTDTQYF. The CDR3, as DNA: TGTGCCAGCCAAGAGTCCCGCTACACAGATACGCAGTATTTT.

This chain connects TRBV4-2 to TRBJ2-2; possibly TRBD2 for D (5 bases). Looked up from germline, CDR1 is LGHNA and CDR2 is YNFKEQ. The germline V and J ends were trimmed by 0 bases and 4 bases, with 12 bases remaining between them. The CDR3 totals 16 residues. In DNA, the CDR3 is TGTGCCAGCAGCCAAGATAGGAGGCCGGGCACCGGGGAGCTGTTTTTT. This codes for CASSQDRRPGTGELFF.

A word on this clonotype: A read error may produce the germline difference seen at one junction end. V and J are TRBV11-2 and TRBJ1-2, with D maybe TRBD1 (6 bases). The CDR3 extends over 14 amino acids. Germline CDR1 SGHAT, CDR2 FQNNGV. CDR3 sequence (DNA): TGTGCCAGCAGACGGGACGGGACATGCTATAGCTACACCTTC. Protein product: CASRRDGTCYSYTF.

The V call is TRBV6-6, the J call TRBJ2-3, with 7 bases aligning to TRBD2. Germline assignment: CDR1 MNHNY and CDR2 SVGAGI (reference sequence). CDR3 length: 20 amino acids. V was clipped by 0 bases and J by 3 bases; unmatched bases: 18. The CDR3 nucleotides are TGTGCCAGCAGTTACTCGATGGCAGCCCCGAGACTAGCCGGGACAGATACGCAGTATTTT. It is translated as CASSYSMAAPRLAGTDTQYF.